Listed here are 22 T cell receptor beta chains from one sample, sequenced in a study of blood T cell repertoires in COVID-19. TCRdb's copy holds only in-frame clones and misses some; the assay was immunoSEQ multiplex PCR. The sample has 89,000 or so clones; more than 70% are singletons. Sequenced: peripheral blood. The receptors shown here come from a man over 45 with active COVID-19.

This clone was counted once. The chain is built from TRBV25-1 and TRBJ1-2; TRBD1 might be the D (5 bases). Germline V lookup: CDR1 MGHDK, CDR2 SYGVNS. The length of the CDR3 is 15 residues. The V gene lost 2 bases and the J gene lost 0 bases, with 10 bases spanning the gap. CDR3 protein: CASSERAGANYGYTF. The CDR3 DNA reads as TGTGCCAGCAGTGAAAGGGCGGGGGCTAACTATGGCTACACCTTC.

The V call is TRBV28, the J call TRBJ1-1; D may be TRBD1 (6 bases). The CDR3 has 13 residues. Trimming removed 5 bases from V and 5 bases from J, with 12 bases in between. CDR1 MDHEN and CDR2 SYDVKM come from the germline V gene. Here the CDR3 reads CASSINRDTEAFF. CDR3 DNA sequence: TGTGCCAGCAGTATCAACAGGGATACTGAAGCTTTCTTT.

This clone occurred once. The chain carries TRBV5-5 and TRBJ2-7, with D maybe TRBD2 (5 bases). CDR1 and CDR2 from the germline V gene are SGHKS and YYEKEE (reference sequence). V shed 0 bases and J shed 6 bases, with 19 bases lying between them. The length of the CDR3 is 16 residues. This chain's CDR3 is CASSLAPAATTTEQYF. The DNA of the CDR3 is TGTGCCAGCAGCTTGGCCCCGGCGGCGACTACTACCGAGCAGTACTTC.

This clone was counted a few times. The CDR3 here is CASRGLSKEQFF. The DNA for the CDR3 is TGTGCCAGCAGGGGACTTTCTAAGGAGCAGTTCTTC. The rearrangement uses TRBV2 and TRBJ2-1; TRBD2 might be the D (6 bases). V was clipped by 6 bases and J by 10 bases, with 13 bases between them. This CDR3 is built from 12 residues. The germline gives CDR1 SNHLY, CDR2 FYNNEI.

This clone has a single count. At one boundary the junction diverges from the germline segment, which might be a read error. V usage is TRBV28 and J usage is TRBJ1-6; 8 bases are shared with TRBD1. Germline V lookup: CDR1 MDHEN, CDR2 SYDVKM. CDR3 length: 15 amino acids. The CDR3 here is CVSSPVDRANSPLHF. In DNA, the CDR3 is TGTGTCAGCAGCCCAGTGGACAGGGCTAATTCACCCCTCCACTTT.

J is TRBJ2-7 and V is TRBV7-9; 7 bases are a match to TRBD2. From germline, CDR1 is SEHNR and CDR2 FQNEAQ (reference sequence). The CDR3 is made up of 15 amino acids. Trimming removed 7 bases from V and 6 bases from J; junction bases left unmatched: 15. The CDR3 DNA reads TGTGCCAGCAACCTATTGGACGCGGGAGTAACCGAGCAGTACTTC. It yields the protein CASNLLDAGVTEQYF.

The genes are TRBV4-3 and TRBJ2-3; 11 positions match TRBD2. Trimming at V came to 4 bases and at J to 7 bases, leaving 10 bases not matched to a gene. The CDR3 totals 16 residues. Germline V gene lookup returns CDR1 LGHNA and CDR2 YSLEER. The CDR3 DNA reads TGCGCCAGCAGCCTGGGGCTACTAGCGGGGGAAAATACGCAGTATTTT. Its protein product is CASSLGLLAGENTQYF.

This rearrangement joins TRBV7-9 to TRBJ2-3; 8 nucleotides line up with TRBD2. V shed 7 bases and J 3 bases; nucleotides not matched to a gene: 9. Germline assignment: CDR1 SEHNR and CDR2 FQNEAQ (reference sequence). CDR3 length equals 15 residues. The CDR3 coding sequence is TGTGCCAGCACCCGAAGCGGGAGCTCGACAGATACGCAGTATTTT. Its translation is CASTRSGSSTDTQYF.

The rearrangement links TRBV12-5 to TRBJ2-2; D gene uncertain. The CDR3 has 12 amino acids. V was clipped by 7 bases and J by 3 bases, with 6 bases between them. Germline CDR1 is LGHNT and CDR2 is FRNRAP. In DNA, the CDR3 is TGTGCTAGTGCCCCCGACACCGGGGAGCTGTTTTTT. This codes for CASAPDTGELFF.

In this sample, this clone turned up once. This chain links TRBV7-2 with TRBJ1-6, with 8 positions matching TRBD1. V gave up 6 bases and J gave up 10 bases; unmatched junction bases: 8. The CDR3 is 14 residues long. The germline V gene has CDR1 SGHTA and CDR2 FQGNSA. In DNA form, the CDR3 reads TGTGCCAGCAGAACCGGGACAGGCGAGTCACCCCTCCACTTT. Its translation is CASRTGTGESPLHF.

This chain links TRBV4-3 with TRBJ1-6; 7 nucleotides agree with TRBD1. This CDR3 has 18 amino acids. In germline, CDR1 is LGHNA, CDR2 YSLEER. The junction had 11 bases not matched to a gene; V was cut back by 2 bases and J by 4 bases. The CDR3 spells CASSQQGTAPTYNSPLHF. DNA of the CDR3: TGCGCCAGCAGCCAACAAGGGACAGCGCCAACTTATAATTCACCCCTCCACTTT.

This clone is a singleton in its sample. J is TRBJ1-3 and V is TRBV14, with D unresolved. The CDR3 spans 16 residues. V lost 4 bases, J lost 1 base, and 14 bases lay in between. The germline gives CDR1 SGHDN, CDR2 FVKESK. The CDR3 is CASSRDLPPSGNTIYF. The CDR3 coding sequence is TGTGCCAGCAGCCGCGATCTGCCTCCTTCTGGAAACACCATATATTTT.

V is TRBV11-2 and J is TRBJ1-3, with D maybe TRBD1 (5 bases). Germline V lookup: CDR1 SGHAT, CDR2 FQNNGV. Trimming removed 5 bases from V and 7 bases from J, with 18 bases in between. The CDR3 is 15 amino acids. The CDR3 reads CASSIRGGIDNTIYF. CDR3 nucleotide sequence: TGTGCCAGCAGCATCCGGGGGGGGATTGACAACACCATATATTTT.

The chain combines TRBV6-4 with TRBJ1-1; D ambiguous. Germline CDR1 reads MRHNA; CDR2 reads SNTAGT. Trimming took off 6 bases at V and 0 bases at J, with 5 bases between the two ends. CDR3 size: 12 residues. CDR3 sequence reads: CASRPVNTEAFF. The CDR3 DNA follows: TGTGCCAGCAGACCGGTGAACACTGAAGCTTTCTTT.

The J gene is TRBJ2-5, the V gene TRBV11-2; D is ambiguous. V lost 6 bases to trimming and J lost 0 bases, with 11 bases between them. This CDR3 has 14 amino acids. Germline V gives CDR1 SGHAT, CDR2 FQNNGV. The CDR3 protein is CASSGLGYQETQYF. The CDR3 DNA reads as TGTGCCAGCAGTGGGCTGGGTTACCAAGAGACCCAGTACTTC.

The chain has TRBV7-2 and TRBJ2-1; 9 bases are shared with TRBD2. CDR3 size: 15 residues. After removal of 5 bases from V and 8 bases from J, the junction contained 10 bases not matched to a gene. Germline V gene sequence: CDR1 SGHTA, CDR2 FQGNSA. The CDR3 loop reads CASSPRGGTVHEQFF. CDR3 nucleotides: TGTGCCAGCAGCCCGCGGGGGGGAACGGTCCATGAGCAGTTCTTC.

The rearrangement links TRBV11-2 to TRBJ2-6, with TRBD1 matching 7 bases. This CDR3 has 18 amino acids. Germline V gene sequence: CDR1 SGHAT, CDR2 FQNNGV. The J segment lost 0 bases and the V segment lost 1 base, leaving 6 bases of the junction unmatched. CDR3 region: CASSLGGGESSGANVLTF. The CDR3 DNA follows: TGTGCCAGCAGCTTAGGAGGGGGCGAGAGCTCTGGGGCCAACGTCCTGACTTTC.

J is TRBJ1-5 and V is TRBV11-3; D remains ambiguous. V shed 1 base and J shed 2 bases, with 15 bases lying between them. Germline V gene lookup returns CDR1 SGHNT and CDR2 YENEEA. The CDR3 has 17 amino acids. The CDR3 sequence: CASSLVTAPGGNQPQHF. CDR3 bases: TGTGCCAGCAGCTTAGTTACGGCCCCGGGAGGCAATCAGCCCCAGCATTTT.

The V call is TRBV12-5, the J call TRBJ2-5, with TRBD1 matching 7 bases. The CDR3 is 15 amino acids. The V gene's germline CDR1 is LGHNT and CDR2 FRNRAP. With V trimmed by 3 bases and J by 5 bases, 9 bases remained unmatched. The CDR3 region is CASGLAGTATETQYF. The CDR3 coding sequence is TGTGCTAGTGGTTTAGCCGGGACAGCTACGGAGACCCAGTACTTC.

The rearrangement links TRBV30 to TRBJ1-1, with D maybe TRBD1 (6 bases). The CDR3 extends over 13 amino acids. The germline V gene has CDR1 GTSNPN and CDR2 SVGIG (reference sequence). V was cut by 3 bases and J by 6 bases, with 14 bases left in between. The CDR3 bases are TGTGCCTGGAGGTCGCAGGGGAGCGCTGAAGCTTTCTTT. Its protein product is CAWRSQGSAEAFF.

This chain joins TRBV27 and TRBJ2-5; 9 bases match TRBD1. The CDR3 runs to 14 residues. V dropped 4 bases and J dropped 0; count of bases not matched to a gene: 0. Germline assignment: CDR1 MNHEY and CDR2 SMNVEV (reference sequence). In DNA, the CDR3 is TGTGCCAGCAGTTGGACAGGGGACCAAGAGACCCAGTACTTC. Encoded protein: CASSWTGDQETQYF.

This sequence joins TRBV28 and TRBJ1-1; D remains unclear. Germline loops: CDR1 MDHEN, CDR2 SYDVKM. This CDR3 is built from 13 residues. Trimming pared 7 bases from V and 1 base from J, leaving 10 bases between. The CDR3 spells CASIPSGNTEAFF. CDR3 in DNA: TGTGCCAGCATCCCCTCCGGGAACACTGAAGCTTTCTTT.